Listed here are 32 T cell receptor beta chains from one sample, sequenced in a study of early T cells in non-severe SARS-CoV-2 infection. In TCRdb, the 5' RACE reads were re-called with MiXCR into one record per CDR3 protein. The repertoire holds about 84,000 distinct CDR3 sequences, with around 10% as singletons. Source material: whole blood. These receptors were collected from an adult who was a healthcare worker with PCR-confirmed SARS-CoV-2 infection or an uninfected control (not recorded which).

This clonotype has a count of ten or more. This rearrangement joins TRBV20-1 to TRBJ1-6; TRBD1 matches at 8 bases. The CDR3 extends over 14 amino acids. Germline CDR1 DFQATT, CDR2 SNEGSKA (reference sequence). With 2 bases clipped from V and 9 bases from J, the junction kept 6 bases outside the gene matches. The CDR3 region has the DNA TGCAGTGCTAGATCGAGGCAGGGGGCTTCACCCCTCCACTTT. The encoded protein is CSARSRQGASPLHF.

This clonotype was counted at least ten times. The rearrangement uses TRBV27 and TRBJ2-7; 11 bases align to TRBD2. Trimming at V came to 2 bases and at J to 5 bases, leaving 5 bases not matched to a gene. From germline, CDR1 is MNHEY and CDR2 SMNVEV (reference sequence). The CDR3 runs 15 residues. The DNA for the CDR3 is TGTGCCAGCAGTTTAATCACTAGCGGGGGTAACGAGCAGTACTTC. Its protein product is CASSLITSGGNEQYF.

This clonotype appeared a few times. V gene TRBV29-1 combines with J gene TRBJ2-7; D not certain. This CDR3 is built from 12 residues. Germline assignment: CDR1 SQVTM and CDR2 ANQGSEA. Trimming pared 4 bases from V and 2 bases from J, leaving 9 bases between. The CDR3 nucleotides read TGCAGCGTTGTTTTTTCTGCCTACGAGCAGTACTTC. Protein product: CSVVFSAYEQYF.

This clonotype was seen repeatedly, ten times or more. The rearrangement joins TRBV29-1 to TRBJ2-1; TRBD2 matches 13 bases. Germline V CDR1 and CDR2: SQVTM, ANQGSEA. The CDR3 is made up of 16 amino acids. The junction had 4 bases not matched to a gene; V was cut back by 5 bases and J by 0 bases. CDR3 bases: TGCAGCGTTCGGACTAGCGGGAGTATCTCCTACAATGAGCAGTTCTTC. Amino acid sequence: CSVRTSGSISYNEQFF.

The sample holds many counts of this clonotype. The V gene is TRBV2, the J gene TRBJ1-4; D gene uncertain. Germline lookup yields CDR1 SNHLY and CDR2 FYNNEI. CDR3 length: 14 residues. With 7 bases removed from V and 3 bases from J, the gap between germline ends came to 12 bases. The CDR3 bases are TGTGCCAGCACTCCCAGCGGGTCTAATGAAAAACTGTTTTTT. This sequence encodes CASTPSGSNEKLFF.

This clonotype was found once. The chain couples TRBV29-1 to TRBJ2-7; possibly TRBD1 for D (6 bases). Germline V gene sequence: CDR1 SQVTM, CDR2 ANQGSEA. Trimming cost V 7 bases and J 5 bases, with 12 bases left between them. CDR3 length equals 11 residues. The CDR3 loop is CSAMNRDEQYF. The CDR3, as DNA: TGCAGCGCTATGAACAGGGACGAGCAGTACTTC.

The rearrangement uses TRBV11-2 and TRBJ2-7; 7 bases are shared with TRBD1. The CDR3 loop spans 13 amino acids. CDR1 SGHAT and CDR2 FQNNGV come from the germline V gene. The junction had 3 bases not matched to a gene; V was cut back by 6 bases and J by 1 base. CDR3 protein: CASRGGASYEQYF. The CDR3 nucleotides are TGTGCCAGCAGAGGGGGCGCATCCTACGAGCAGTACTTC.

This clonotype was counted many times. The chain employs TRBV4-2 and TRBJ2-5; D may correspond to TRBD1 or TRBD2 (6 bases each). Germline lookup yields CDR1 LGHNA and CDR2 YNFKEQ. The CDR3 consists of 16 residues. The V end lost 1 base, the J end lost 5 bases, and 17 bases lay between the germline ends. The CDR3 loop is CASSQVPAGGLETQYF. In DNA, the CDR3 is TGTGCCAGCAGCCAAGTGCCCGCCGGGGGCCTGGAGACCCAGTACTTC.

This clonotype has at least ten counts. V gene TRBV20-1 combines with J gene TRBJ2-7; 12 bases align to TRBD2. Germline CDR1 reads DFQATT; CDR2 reads SNEGSKA (reference sequence). CDR3 length: 13 amino acids. V shed 5 bases, J shed 6 bases, and the junction held 5 bases outside the gene matches. CDR3 DNA sequence: TGCAGTGCTTTCGGACTAGCGGGAAGCGAGCAGTACTTC. Residues: CSAFGLAGSEQYF.

This clonotype was observed a handful of times. This rearrangement joins TRBV7-9 to TRBJ1-6; D unresolved. The CDR3 sequence is 12 residues long. The V gene's germline CDR1 is SEHNR and CDR2 FQNEAQ (reference sequence). V was cut by 4 bases and J by 8 bases, with 6 bases left in between. DNA for the CDR3: TGTGCCAGCAGCTCCTACGATTCACCCCTCCACTTT. Amino acids: CASSSYDSPLHF.

Ten or more counts support this clonotype. The V and J genes are TRBV20-1 and TRBJ2-5; 11 positions agree with TRBD2. V dropped 6 bases and J dropped 2; count of bases not matched to a gene: 2. There are 13 residues in the CDR3. CDR1 and CDR2 from the germline V gene are DFQATT and SNEGSKA (reference sequence). CDR3 coding DNA: TGCAGTGCAAGACTAGCGGGGCAAGAGACCCAGTACTTC. Residues: CSARLAGQETQYF.

This clonotype turned up a few times. The chain links TRBV29-1 to TRBJ1-2, with D hard to call. Germline V gene lookup returns CDR1 SQVTM and CDR2 ANQGSEA. The CDR3 covers 11 residues. Trimming removed 6 bases from V and 4 bases from J, with 9 bases in between. DNA of the CDR3: TGCAGCGTAGCACCCACCTATGGCTACACCTTC. This translates into CSVAPTYGYTF.

Details on this clonotype: This may come from a read error, since a much larger clone is one base off. This sequence joins TRBV3-1 and TRBJ1-1, with 7 bases fitting TRBD1. Per the germline V gene, CDR1 is LGHDT and CDR2 is YNNKEL (reference sequence). The trim removed 0 bases at V and 7 bases at J, leaving 17 bases unmatched. The length of the CDR3 is 18 residues. The CDR3 bases are TGTGCCAGCAGCCAAGATGCCCACGCCACAGGGGCGATGGGTGAAGCTTTCTTT. It encodes CASSQDAHATGAMGEAFF.

The table lists this clonotype with a few counts. V usage is TRBV12-5 and J usage is TRBJ1-3, with a weak D call TRBD1 (5 bases). This CDR3 spans 12 amino acids. Looked up from germline, CDR1 is LGHNT and CDR2 is FRNRAP. The V end was cut by 3 bases, the J end by 8 bases, with 8 bases between. DNA for the CDR3: TGTGCTAGTGGTTTTTCGGGGCACACCATATATTTT. Encoded protein: CASGFSGHTIYF.

The V call is TRBV29-1, the J call TRBJ2-1; D gene uncertain. V lost 1 base to trimming and J lost 2 bases, with 18 bases between them. Germline V gene lookup returns CDR1 SQVTM and CDR2 ANQGSEA. The CDR3 has 17 amino acids. The DNA for the CDR3 is TGCAGCGTTGAAGGCGGAGAGAGAGTTTCCGCCTACAATGAGCAGTTCTTC. Translated, it gives CSVEGGERVSAYNEQFF.

This clonotype has a handful of counts. V usage is TRBV18 and J usage is TRBJ1-1; no clear D. Germline CDR1 KGHSH, CDR2 LQKENI. CDR3 length: 17 amino acids. V lost 0 bases to trimming and J lost 3 bases, with 17 bases between them. The CDR3 DNA follows: TGTGCCAGCTCACCACCGCGGGCAGGAGGAGGGTACACTGAAGCTTTCTTT. As protein: CASSPPRAGGGYTEAFF.

This clonotype occurred a few times. V and J are TRBV6-5 and TRBJ2-5; 11 positions match TRBD2. Germline values: CDR1 MNHEY, CDR2 SVGAGI. The CDR3 is made up of 14 amino acids. The V gene end was trimmed by 5 bases and the J gene end by 4 bases; junction bases not matched to a gene: 3. CDR3 DNA: TGTGCCAGCAGTCTCGGACTAGCGGGAGAGACCCAGTACTTC. Amino acid sequence: CASSLGLAGETQYF.

The chain recombines TRBV28 with TRBJ2-7; D is unclear. CDR3 length: 13 amino acids. V shed 6 bases and J shed 7 bases, with 16 bases lying between them. CDR1 is MDHEN, CDR2 SYDVKM, per germline. CDR3 sequence (DNA): TGTGCCAGCAGATCCCCCCCCCACCGGGAGCAGTACTTC. Translation: CASRSPPHREQYF.

In its sample, this clonotype was seen many times. V usage is TRBV5-4 and J usage is TRBJ2-7; D is possibly TRBD2 (5 bases). Per germline, CDR1 SGHNT and CDR2 YYREEE (reference sequence). CDR3 size: 14 residues. Trimming stripped 0 bases from V and 1 base from J, with 8 bases between. CDR3 protein: CASSLEAGSYEQYF. For the CDR3, the DNA is TGTGCCAGCAGCTTGGAGGCGGGTTCCTACGAGCAGTACTTC.

In its sample, this clonotype was seen many times. The chain couples TRBV2 to TRBJ1-1; D uncertain. This CDR3 has 14 amino acids. Germline V gene data show CDR1 as SNHLY and CDR2 as FYNNEI. Deletions cut 5 bases from V and 0 bases from J, with 10 bases between. The CDR3 is CASSPRGLNTEAFF. The CDR3 nucleotides read TGTGCCAGCAGTCCCCGTGGCCTGAACACTGAAGCTTTCTTT. The full variable domain, with the rest looked up from reference TRBV2 and TRBJ1-1, is EPEVTQTPSHQVTQMGQEVILRCVPISNHLYFYWYRQILGQKVEFLVSFYNNEISEKSEIFDDQFSVERPDGSNFTLKIRSTKLEDSAMYFCASSPRGLNTEAFFGQGTRLTVV.

This clonotype was detected ten times or more. Written as DNA, the CDR3 is TGTGCCACCAGGGACAGGTACAATGAGCAGTTCTTC. Encoded protein: CATRDRYNEQFF. J is TRBJ2-1 and V is TRBV6-5, with 8 bases matching TRBD1. The length of the CDR3 is 12 residues. Trimming cost V 10 bases and J 4 bases; bases outside gene matches: 3. The germline CDR1 and CDR2 sequences are MNHEY and SVGAGI.

The chain uses TRBV7-9 and TRBJ2-7; 7 positions match TRBD1. J lost 1 base, V lost 5 bases, and 14 bases had no gene match. Germline-derived CDR1 and CDR2 are SEHNR and FQNEAQ (reference sequence). This CDR3 is 17 amino acids long. CDR3 sequence (DNA): TGTGCCAGCAGCCTGGGACAGTACCTCCCCCTATCCTACGAGCAGTACTTC. Translated, it gives CASSLGQYLPLSYEQYF.

This clonotype has more than one count but fewer than ten. The CDR3 end shows no conserved phenylalanine or tryptophan, and so a read error is likely. The DNA is left out, because the CDR3 cannot be placed on it with certainty; the CDR3 is given as TCRdb lists it. The chain employs TRBV12-3 or TRBV12-4 and TRBJ1-2; TRBD1 is taken as the D call from the table, unchecked against the DNA. The CDR3 has 12 amino acids, counting both end residues. This CDR3 is CASSQRGTGPRV.

The V gene is TRBV7-6, the J gene TRBJ2-7; maybe TRBD2 (5 bases). The germline V and J ends were trimmed by 4 bases and 6 bases, with 13 bases remaining between them. CDR3 length: 13 amino acids. In germline, CDR1 is SGHVS, CDR2 FNYEAQ. The CDR3 spells CASSWTAPGEQYF. CDR3 sequence (DNA): TGTGCCAGCAGCTGGACTGCGCCAGGCGAGCAGTACTTC.

This clonotype was observed at least ten times. This chain uses TRBV5-1 with TRBJ2-1; D is perhaps TRBD2 (6 bases). There are 15 residues in the CDR3. The germline gives CDR1 SGHRS, CDR2 YFSETQ. V dropped 1 base and J dropped 6 bases, with 14 bases sitting between them. CDR3 in DNA: TGCGCCAGCAGCTTGTTGGGCGGGGCCCTCAATGAGCAGTTCTTC. This codes for CASSLLGGALNEQFF.

The sample holds many counts of this clonotype. The chain combines TRBV6-6 with TRBJ1-5; D might be TRBD1 (6 bases). CDR1 is MNHNY and CDR2 is SVGAGI in the germline V gene (reference sequence). The V end was cut by 6 bases, the J end by 4 bases, with 10 bases between. The CDR3 covers 13 residues. The CDR3 bases are TGTGCCAGCAGGGTAGGACAGAATCAGCCCCAGCATTTT. This gives the protein CASRVGQNQPQHF.

The V call is TRBV11-2, the J call TRBJ2-2; D gene ambiguous. CDR1 and CDR2 (germline): SGHAT, FQNNGV. This CDR3 contains 11 residues. Trimming removed 6 bases at V and 3 bases at J, with 2 bases between. CDR3 DNA sequence: TGTGCCAGCAGTTACACCGGGGAGCTGTTTTTT. Residues: CASSYTGELFF.

This clonotype was detected ten times or more. V is TRBV7-6 and J is TRBJ1-2, with D unresolved. Germline V CDR1 and CDR2: SGHVS, FNYEAQ. The V gene lost 5 bases and the J gene lost 8 bases, with 24 bases spanning the gap. There are 16 residues in the CDR3. The CDR3 DNA reads TGTGCCAGCAGCCAACTGACAAAACCCATTACTATGGGCTACACCTTC. Its translation: CASSQLTKPITMGYTF.

The chain recombines TRBV24-1 with TRBJ1-1, with D perhaps matching TRBD1 (6 bases). The CDR3 sequence is 13 residues long. Germline-derived CDR1 and CDR2 are KGHDR and SFDVKD. Trimming shortened V by 5 bases and J by 1 base, and 7 bases separated the two germline ends. CDR3 in DNA: TGTGCCACCAGTGGGGACAAGAACACTGAAGCTTTCTTT. Translation: CATSGDKNTEAFF.

This clonotype was seen a handful of times. This chain uses TRBV10-2 with TRBJ1-1, with a possible D match to TRBD1 (6 bases). CDR1 is WSHSY and CDR2 is SAAADI in the germline V gene. There are 14 residues in the CDR3. V gave up 5 bases and J gave up 2 bases, with 12 bases separating them. CDR3 bases: TGCGCCAGCAGTAAACAGGGATCCAACACTGAAGCTTTCTTT. It codes for CASSKQGSNTEAFF.

About this clonotype itself: This may come from a read error, since a much larger clone is one base off. As DNA, the CDR3 is TGTGCCAGCAGGGACGGGAACACTGAAGCTTTCTTT. Residues: CASRDGNTEAFF. The rearrangement uses TRBV5-5 and TRBJ1-1; D is unresolved. The CDR3 extends over 12 amino acids. Germline CDR1 SGHKS, CDR2 YYEKEE (reference sequence). Deletions cut 5 bases from V and 1 base from J, with 6 bases between.

This clonotype was counted many times. The rearrangement joins TRBV5-1 to TRBJ2-1; the D gene could be TRBD1 or TRBD2 (5 bases each). Trimming took 3 bases from V and 2 from J, leaving 12 bases between them. The CDR3 spans 15 residues. Germline CDR1 SGHRS, CDR2 YFSETQ. CDR3 region: CASSSFSGPYNEQFF. As DNA, the CDR3 is TGCGCCAGCAGCTCTTTCTCGGGGCCCTACAATGAGCAGTTCTTC.